Listed below are T cell receptor beta chains from one sample, sequenced in a study of T-cell reconstitution after alpha-beta-depleted transplantation in children. One entry per CDR3 protein, called by TCRdb with MiXCR from the PCR reads. The sample records 180,000 or so distinct CDR3 sequences, 6.3% being singletons. Source: PBMCs, taken before TCRalphabeta/CD19-depleted stem cell transplant. These receptors all come from a girl younger than two with combined immunodeficiency, due to receive a stem cell transplant. The CDR3 runs from the conserved cysteine through the conserved F or W. A D gene is named only where the DNA matches it firmly. Size is stated for part of the rows, as once, few or many counts, or as a class when the clone is expanded.

V gene: TRBV4-2
clone size: many
J gene: TRBJ2-7
D gene: -
CDR3 DNA: TGTGCCAGCAGCCAAGAAGGGACTCCAACCTACGAGCAGTACTTC
CDR3 protein: CASSQEGTPTYEQYF

V gene: TRBV6-1
clone size: many
J gene: TRBJ1-1
D gene: TRBD1
CDR3 DNA: TGTGCCAGCAGTGGACAGGGGACCGGAATCACTGAAGCTTTCTTT
CDR3 protein: CASSGQGTGITEAFF

V gene: TRBV6-1
clone size: many
J gene: TRBJ2-7
D gene: TRBD2
CDR3 DNA: TGTGCCAGCAGTGAATCCAGATGGGGGGGTTACGAGCAGTACTTC
CDR3 protein: CASSESRWGGYEQYF

V gene: TRBV20-1
clone size: many
J gene: TRBJ2-6
D gene: -
CDR3 DNA: TGCAGTGCCAGCCGGGTTGATGCTCCTGGGGCCAACGTCCTGACTTTC
CDR3 protein: CSASRVDAPGANVLTF

V gene: TRBV15
clone size: many
J gene: TRBJ1-2
D gene: -
CDR3 DNA: TGTGCCACCAGCGGGGGCTCTAACTATGGCTACACCTTC
CDR3 protein: CATSGGSNYGYTF

V gene: TRBV6-5
clone size: many
J gene: TRBJ1-3
D gene: -
CDR3 DNA: TGTGCCAGCAGTTACTCGCGACGGTTCAACTCTGGAAACACCATATATTTT
CDR3 protein: CASSYSRRFNSGNTIYF

V gene: TRBV24-1
clone size: many
J gene: TRBJ2-5
D gene: -
CDR3 DNA: TGTGCCACCAGTGATCCGATCAGGGAGTCAGCCAGGGAGACCCAGTACTTC
CDR3 protein: CATSDPIRESARETQYF

V gene: TRBV20-1
clone size: many
J gene: TRBJ2-5
D gene: -
CDR3 DNA: TGCAGTGCTAGAGCCCCTTCAGGCTATGAAGAGACCCAGTACTTC
CDR3 protein: CSARAPSGYEETQYF

V gene: TRBV20-1
clone size: many
J gene: TRBJ1-1
D gene: -
CDR3 DNA: TGCAGTGCTAGAAAAGGGGCCGCGTTGAACACTGAAGCTTTCTTT
CDR3 protein: CSARKGAALNTEAFF

V gene: TRBV2
clone size: many
J gene: TRBJ1-3
D gene: -
CDR3 DNA: TGTGCCAGCAGTTGGACGGACTCTGGAAACACCATATATTTT
CDR3 protein: CASSWTDSGNTIYF

V gene: TRBV12-3/TRBV12-4
clone size: many
J gene: TRBJ1-2
D gene: -
CDR3 DNA: TGTGCCAGCAGATCAGGGACGTTCTATGGCTACACCTTC
CDR3 protein: CASRSGTFYGYTF

V gene: TRBV5-1
clone size: many
J gene: TRBJ2-1
D gene: TRBD2
CDR3 DNA: TGCGCCAGCAGCCCGACGAGCGGGGGATACAATGAGCAGTTCTTC
CDR3 protein: CASSPTSGGYNEQFF

V gene: TRBV7-2
clone size: many
J gene: TRBJ2-1
D gene: -
CDR3 DNA: TGTGCCAGCAGCCCGATCCTGACTAGGTCCAATGAGCAGTTCTTC
CDR3 protein: CASSPILTRSNEQFF

V gene: TRBV6-2/TRBV6-3
clone size: -
J gene: TRBJ2-1
D gene: -
CDR3 DNA: TGTGCCACCCGTCGACGGTCTCTCGGTGAGCAGTTCTTC
CDR3 protein: CATRRRSLGEQFF

V gene: TRBV12-3/TRBV12-4
clone size: -
J gene: TRBJ1-2
D gene: TRBD1
CDR3 DNA: TGTGCCAGCAGTTTCACAATCCCGCACGACAGGGGGGGTGATGGCTACACCTTC
CDR3 protein: CASSFTIPHDRGGDGYTF

V gene: TRBV29-1
clone size: many
J gene: TRBJ2-2
D gene: TRBD2
CDR3 DNA: TGCAGCTCCCTTCCGGGGGGGAACACCGGGGAGCTGTTTTTT
CDR3 protein: CSSLPGGNTGELFF

V gene: TRBV20-1
clone size: -
J gene: TRBJ2-1
D gene: -
CDR3 DNA: TGCAGTGCTAGAGCCATCTACAATGAGCAGTTCTTC
CDR3 protein: CSARAIYNEQFF

V gene: TRBV6-1
clone size: many
J gene: TRBJ2-5
D gene: -
CDR3 DNA: TGTGCGATTAGACAGAAAGAGACCCAGTACTTC
CDR3 protein: CAIRQKETQYF

V gene: TRBV29-1
clone size: many
J gene: TRBJ2-7
D gene: TRBD2
CDR3 DNA: TGCAGCGTTGTCAGCGGGGCCAACTACGAGCAGTACTTC
CDR3 protein: CSVVSGANYEQYF

V gene: TRBV28
clone size: -
J gene: TRBJ1-5
D gene: -
CDR3 DNA: TGTGCCAGCAGTTCGGACCGTAGCAATCAGCCCCAGCATTTT
CDR3 protein: CASSSDRSNQPQHF

V gene: TRBV29-1
clone size: many
J gene: TRBJ1-5
D gene: -
CDR3 DNA: TGCAGCGTTGGACAGGCAGATCAGCCCCAGCATTTT
CDR3 protein: CSVGQADQPQHF

V gene: TRBV20-1
clone size: many
J gene: TRBJ2-3
D gene: -
CDR3 DNA: TGCAGCGGGGACATCGGTAGCACAGATACGCAGTATTTT
CDR3 protein: CSGDIGSTDTQYF

V gene: TRBV2
clone size: -
J gene: TRBJ2-5
D gene: -
CDR3 DNA: TGTGCCAGCAGTGAAATGCGGGGCAACATGGAGACCCAGTACTTC
CDR3 protein: CASSEMRGNMETQYF

V gene: TRBV20-1
clone size: many
J gene: TRBJ1-2
D gene: -
CDR3 DNA: TGCAGTGCTAGAGGCGGACGGAAGACTAACTATGGCTACACCTTC
CDR3 protein: CSARGGRKTNYGYTF

V gene: TRBV5-8
clone size: many
J gene: TRBJ2-3
D gene: -
CDR3 DNA: TGTGCCAGCAGCTTGCATGCAGATACGCAGTATTTT
CDR3 protein: CASSLHADTQYF

V gene: TRBV7-3
clone size: many
J gene: TRBJ1-1
D gene: -
CDR3 DNA: TGTGCCAGCAGCCCCTCGTCTTTGAACACTGAAGCTTTCTTT
CDR3 protein: CASSPSSLNTEAFF

V gene: TRBV28
clone size: many
J gene: TRBJ1-5
D gene: -
CDR3 DNA: TGTGCCAGCAGTCCTTATAGCAATCAGCCCCAGCATTTT
CDR3 protein: CASSPYSNQPQHF

V gene: TRBV3-1
clone size: few
J gene: TRBJ1-1
D gene: -
CDR3 DNA: TGTGCCAGCAGCCCCATGACTGACAACACTGAAGCTTTCTTT
CDR3 protein: CASSPMTDNTEAFF

V gene: TRBV7-3
clone size: many
J gene: TRBJ2-1
D gene: TRBD1
CDR3 DNA: TGTGCCAGCAGCTTAATAGGGACAGGGAGCGGGAATGAGCAGTTCTTC
CDR3 protein: CASSLIGTGSGNEQFF

V gene: TRBV6-2/TRBV6-3
clone size: many
J gene: TRBJ2-1
D gene: -
CDR3 DNA: TGTGCCAGCAGTTTAGCGATATACAATGAGCAGTTCTTC
CDR3 protein: CASSLAIYNEQFF

V gene: TRBV6-5
clone size: many
J gene: TRBJ1-2
D gene: TRBD1
CDR3 DNA: TGTGCCAGCAGTTACCCAGGACAGGGGTACACCTTC
CDR3 protein: CASSYPGQGYTF

V gene: TRBV29-1
clone size: many
J gene: TRBJ2-1
D gene: -
CDR3 DNA: TGCAGCGTTAGGCTAGCGCCCTCCTACAATGAGCAGTTCTTC
CDR3 protein: CSVRLAPSYNEQFF

V gene: TRBV7-2
clone size: -
J gene: TRBJ2-1
D gene: -
CDR3 DNA: TGTGCCAGCAGCTTAGTTTCTATCAACAATGAGCAGTTCTTC
CDR3 protein: CASSLVSINNEQFF

V gene: TRBV7-8
clone size: -
J gene: TRBJ2-7
D gene: -
CDR3 DNA: TGTGCCAGCCGTTCTCGGACAGTAGATGAGCAGTACTTC
CDR3 protein: CASRSRTVDEQYF

V gene: TRBV12-3/TRBV12-4
clone size: many
J gene: TRBJ2-2
D gene: TRBD1
CDR3 DNA: TGTGCCAACAGTCCTGACAGGGTGGACACCGGGGAGCTGTTTTTT
CDR3 protein: CANSPDRVDTGELFF

V gene: TRBV25-1
clone size: many
J gene: TRBJ2-7
D gene: -
CDR3 DNA: TGTGCCAGCAGCTCGACAGTTCCTCTTAACTACGAGCAGTACTTC
CDR3 protein: CASSSTVPLNYEQYF

V gene: TRBV24-1
clone size: many
J gene: TRBJ2-7
D gene: -
CDR3 DNA: TGTGCCACCAGTGATTGGGGCAACTACGAGCAGTACTTC
CDR3 protein: CATSDWGNYEQYF

V gene: TRBV12-3/TRBV12-4
clone size: many
J gene: TRBJ2-1
D gene: TRBD1
CDR3 DNA: TGTGCCAGCAGCCCGGGACAGGGCTATTACAATGAGCAGTTCTTC
CDR3 protein: CASSPGQGYYNEQFF

V gene: TRBV5-1
clone size: -
J gene: TRBJ2-7
D gene: -
CDR3 DNA: TGCGCCAGCCGAAATCGAGACAGCCTAGACGAGCAGTACTTC
CDR3 protein: CASRNRDSLDEQYF

V gene: TRBV29-1
clone size: many
J gene: TRBJ2-7
D gene: -
CDR3 DNA: TGCAGCGTTGAAGATCGCCCATCCTACGAGCAGTACTTC
CDR3 protein: CSVEDRPSYEQYF

V gene: TRBV6-5
clone size: many
J gene: TRBJ2-1
D gene: TRBD2
CDR3 DNA: TGTGCCAGCAGTCCCTTTAGCGGGAGGGGGTACAATGAGCAGTTCTTC
CDR3 protein: CASSPFSGRGYNEQFF

V gene: TRBV12-3/TRBV12-4
clone size: -
J gene: TRBJ2-1
D gene: -
CDR3 DNA: TGTGCCAGCAGTCCAACCGGGCCCAATGAGCAGTTCTTC
CDR3 protein: CASSPTGPNEQFF

V gene: TRBV29-1
clone size: many
J gene: TRBJ2-3
D gene: -
CDR3 DNA: TGCAGCGTTGAAGATAATCCTTATACGCAGTATTTT
CDR3 protein: CSVEDNPYTQYF

V gene: TRBV5-1
clone size: many
J gene: TRBJ2-7
D gene: -
CDR3 DNA: TGCGCCAGCAGCTTGGTTAGGTTATCGCCCTACGAGCAGTACTTC
CDR3 protein: CASSLVRLSPYEQYF

V gene: TRBV15
clone size: many
J gene: TRBJ2-5
D gene: -
CDR3 DNA: TGTGCCACCAGCAGAGATCCGGCAGAGACTAGAGGGACCCAGTACTTC
CDR3 protein: CATSRDPAETRGTQYF